The 26 T cell receptor beta chains reported below all come from one sample, sequenced in a study of blood T cells in healthy people across ages. Then a second PCR, running roughly 7 to 11 cycles, was carried out with a sample-barcoded 5' primer and a J-beta primer mix. Using its own MiXCR run on the 5' RACE reads, TCRdb lists one record per CDR3 protein. The profile shows about 760,000 distinct CDR3 sequences, around a quarter of them singletons. These records were also assigned to another study, of T cells of mothers and their children.

Sequenced sample: blood. Every receptor here comes from a boy between 10 and 17 years old in good health.

The chain employs TRBV7-9 and TRBJ2-5; 12 bases match TRBD2. V lost 6 bases, J lost 3 bases, and 8 bases stayed unmatched. The germline V gene has CDR1 SEHNR and CDR2 FQNEAQ (reference sequence). This CDR3 is 16 amino acids long. The CDR3 is CASRPLAGGREETQYF. CDR3 DNA sequence: TGTGCCAGCAGACCTCTAGCGGGAGGGCGAGAAGAGACCCAGTACTTC. The entire variable domain, with the rest obtained from reference TRBV7-9 and TRBJ2-5, is as follows: DTGVSQNPRHKITKRGQNVTFRCDPISEHNRLYWYRQTLGQGPEFLTYFQNEAQLEKSRLLSDRFSAERPKGSFSTLEIQRTEQGDSAMYLCASRPLAGGREETQYFGPGTRLLVL.

The V and J genes are TRBV9 and TRBJ2-5; D uncertain. The J call may be mistaken, given a closer DNA end match to TRBJ2-1. The CDR3 runs to 11 residues. Germline V gives CDR1 SGDLS, CDR2 YYNGEE. The CDR3 spells CASVKRHEQFF. The CDR3 DNA reads as TGTGCCAGCGTAAAGCGCCATGAGCAGTTCTTC.

This clonotype was picked up a small number of times. The rearrangement joins TRBV14 to TRBJ2-1, with 15 bases identical to TRBD2. The V segment lost 1 base and the J segment 14 bases; nucleotides outside the gene matches: 3. CDR3 size: 14 residues. Germline V lookup: CDR1 SGHDN, CDR2 FVKESK. CDR3 coding DNA: TGTGCCAGCAGCCAAGGGACTAGCGGGAGGGTGGAGTTCTTC. Translation gives CASSQGTSGRVEFF.

The chain is built from TRBV5-1 and TRBJ2-2; D perhaps matches TRBD1 (5 bases). This CDR3 spans 17 amino acids. Germline V gene sequence: CDR1 SGHRS, CDR2 YFSETQ. V lost 4 bases, J lost 4 bases, and 20 bases lay in between. The CDR3 loop is CASSPNPNRQPTGELFF. DNA for the CDR3: TGCGCCAGCAGCCCTAACCCCAATCGACAGCCCACCGGGGAGCTGTTTTTT. The full variable domain, its missing parts supplied by reference TRBV5-1 and TRBJ2-2, is KAGVTQTPRYLIKTRGQQVTLSCSPISGHRSVSWYQQTPGQGLQFLFEYFSETQRNKGNFPGRFSGRQFSNSRSEMNVSTLELGDSALYLCASSPNPNRQPTGELFFGEGSRLTVL.

This clonotype has only a few counts. The chain carries TRBV3-1 and TRBJ2-1; D is ambiguous. This CDR3 has 13 residues. Per the germline V gene, CDR1 is LGHDT and CDR2 is YNNKEL (reference sequence). V was pared by 4 bases and J by 12 bases, with 16 bases between. The CDR3 DNA reads as TGTGCCAGCAGCCCGGAGTTAAGCAGGTCGCAGTTCTTC. This encodes CASSPELSRSQFF.

This clonotype was seen more than once but under ten times. V and J are TRBV2 and TRBJ2-5; D possibly matches TRBD1 or TRBD2 (5 bases each). Trimming shortened V by 5 bases and J by 5 bases, and 12 bases separated the two germline ends. Germline V gives CDR1 SNHLY, CDR2 FYNNEI. The CDR3 has 13 amino acids. The CDR3 loop is CASSSFEGETQYF. For the CDR3, the DNA is TGTGCCAGCAGTAGTTTCGAGGGGGAGACCCAGTACTTC.

V usage is TRBV20-1 and J usage is TRBJ2-5; D gene unclear. The length of the CDR3 is 12 residues. Germline V gene sequence: CDR1 DFQATT, CDR2 SNEGSKA (reference sequence). The germline V and J ends were trimmed by 4 bases and 5 bases, with 11 bases remaining between them. Written as DNA, the CDR3 is TGCAGTGCTACCTATCCTCTTGAGACCCAGTACTTC. It codes for CSATYPLETQYF.

This clonotype has more than one count but fewer than ten. The chain uses TRBV4-2 and TRBJ2-1, with D possibly matching TRBD2 (8 bases). Between the trimmed V and J ends, which lost 0 bases and 6 bases, there was a span of 18 bases. This CDR3 is 17 amino acids long. Germline V lookup: CDR1 LGHNA, CDR2 YNFKEQ. The CDR3 DNA follows: TGTGCCAGCAGCCAAGATCTCGGGAGGGGGCTCCGCAATGAGCAGTTCTTC. Translation gives CASSQDLGRGLRNEQFF.

The chain links TRBV27 to TRBJ1-5; D unresolved. Germline V gives CDR1 MNHEY, CDR2 SMNVEV (reference sequence). This CDR3 is built from 14 residues. Trimming took 10 bases from V and 1 from J, leaving 14 bases between them. The DNA for the CDR3 is TGTGCCACCGGGGAGTCCGGCAGCAATCAGCCCCAGCATTTT. This encodes CATGESGSNQPQHF.

Worth noting for this clonotype: The conserved closing phenylalanine or tryptophan is absent in this CDR3, likely reflecting a read error. The gene calls are TRBV20-1 and TRBJ2-5, with D possibly TRBD1 on 6 matching bases. Trimming removed 6 bases at V and 3 bases at J, with 20 bases between. Germline V gene sequence: CDR1 DFQATT, CDR2 SNEGSKA (reference sequence). The CDR3 has 15 residues. For the CDR3, the DNA is TGCAGTGCCATAACTGGTAGACAGGTGGAAGAGACCCAGTACCTC. Amino acids: CSAITGRQVEETQYL.

This clonotype was counted between two and nine times. The chain has TRBV7-9 and TRBJ2-5; either TRBD1 or TRBD2 may fit D (5 bases each). Germline lookup yields CDR1 SEHNR and CDR2 FQNEAQ (reference sequence). V was shortened by 2 bases and J by 7 bases, with 11 bases between the two germline ends. The CDR3 runs 13 residues. The CDR3 protein is CASSLRGVATQYF. The CDR3 coding sequence is TGTGCCAGCAGCTTACGAGGGGTGGCGACCCAGTACTTC.

The rearrangement links TRBV5-5 to TRBJ2-1; 9 nucleotides match TRBD2. Germline trimming cut 0 bases from V and 8 bases from J; bases unmatched to any gene: 3. Germline CDR1 SGHKS, CDR2 YYEKEE (reference sequence). The CDR3 contains 14 residues. As DNA, the CDR3 is TGTGCCAGCAGCTTGGAACTAGCGGGCGATGAGCAGTTCTTC. It codes for CASSLELAGDEQFF.

The chain employs TRBV11-2 and TRBJ2-1, with 7 positions matching TRBD2. This CDR3 has 16 amino acids. Germline CDR1 and CDR2: SGHAT and FQNNGV. J lost 3 bases, V lost 6 bases, and 11 bases had no gene match. The CDR3 DNA reads TGTGCCAGCAGTTCTTTCGAGGGCGGGGGCTACAATGAGCAGTTCTTC. It translates to CASSSFEGGGYNEQFF.

This clonotype came up a few times. The CDR3 loop reads CASKPPGQGGKLFF. CDR3 DNA: TGTGCCAGCAAGCCCCCGGGACAGGGTGGAAAACTGTTTTTT. The chain is built from TRBV28 and TRBJ1-4, with 9 bases that match TRBD1. V was pared by 7 bases and J by 10 bases, with 10 bases of the junction left unmatched. CDR3 length equals 14 residues. Germline CDR1 MDHEN, CDR2 SYDVKM.

This clonotype has just a few counts. The chain carries TRBV29-1 and TRBJ2-7; tentative D call: TRBD1 (6 bases). The ends were cut back, 7 bases at V and 6 bases at J, with 19 bases in the middle. The CDR3 is 13 amino acids. From germline, CDR1 is SQVTM and CDR2 ANQGSEA. In DNA, the CDR3 is TGCAGCGCTACTTTAGAGGGGGTTGGCGAGCAGTACTTC. Translating gives CSATLEGVGEQYF.

The rearrangement joins TRBV7-9 to TRBJ2-3, with D perhaps matching TRBD1 (6 bases). The germline CDR1 and CDR2 sequences are SEHNR and FQNEAQ (reference sequence). The CDR3 consists of 15 residues. Trimming pared 2 bases from V and 0 bases from J, leaving 9 bases between. The CDR3 is CASSLRDTSTDTQYF. CDR3 nucleotide sequence: TGTGCCAGCAGCTTACGGGACACCAGCACAGATACGCAGTATTTT.

This clonotype was counted between two and nine times. The chain uses TRBV5-5 and TRBJ2-5; either TRBD1 or TRBD2 may fit D (6 bases each). V was trimmed by 3 bases and J by 3 bases, leaving 15 bases between them. CDR3 size: 15 residues. Germline V gene lookup returns CDR1 SGHKS and CDR2 YYEKEE (reference sequence). CDR3 bases: TGTGCCAGCAGCTGGGCGGGACATGAAAAAGAGACCCAGTACTTC. Its translation: CASSWAGHEKETQYF. The complete variable domain, with remaining parts taken from reference TRBV5-5 and TRBJ2-5, reads DAGVTQSPTHLIKTRGQQVTLRCSPISGHKSVSWYQQVLGQGPQFIFQYYEKEERGRGNFPDRFSARQFPNYSSELNVNALLLGDSALYLCASSWAGHEKETQYFGPGTRLLVL.

This clonotype showed up just a few times. The chain is built from TRBV7-2 and TRBJ1-2, with 8 bases lining up with TRBD1. V dropped 5 bases and J dropped 3; count of bases not matched to a gene: 5. CDR1 is SGHTA, CDR2 FQGNSA, per germline. There are 14 residues in the CDR3. DNA of the CDR3: TGTGCCAGCAGCGCCGGACAGGGCGACTATGGCTACACCTTC. This translates into CASSAGQGDYGYTF. The whole variable domain, filled in from reference TRBV7-2 and TRBJ1-2, reads GAGVSQSPSNKVTEKGKDVELRCDPISGHTALYWYRQSLGQGLEFLIYFQGNSAPDKSGLPSDRFSAERTGGSVSTLTIQRTQQEDSAVYLCASSAGQGDYGYTFGSGTRLTVV.

The gene calls are TRBV4-3 and TRBJ2-1, with TRBD2 as a possible D gene (6 bases). Germline CDR1 is LGHNA and CDR2 is YSLEER. V was cut by 4 bases and J by 1 base, with 14 bases left in between. This CDR3 has 16 residues. CDR3 sequence: CASSRRLDGSYNEQFF. In nucleotides, the CDR3 is TGCGCCAGCAGCCGAAGACTAGACGGGTCCTACAATGAGCAGTTCTTC.

The chain combines TRBV4-3 with TRBJ1-6, with unresolved D. CDR1 and CDR2 from the germline V gene are LGHNA and YSLEER. The germline V and J ends were trimmed by 3 bases and 6 bases, with 18 bases remaining between them. The CDR3 totals 17 residues. In DNA form, the CDR3 reads TGCGCCAGCAGCCAGATGACCGGCGTAATCGGTAATTCACCCCTCCACTTT. This translates into CASSQMTGVIGNSPLHF.

This chain uses TRBV5-1 with TRBJ2-7; TRBD1 is a possible D gene (6 bases). In germline, CDR1 is SGHRS, CDR2 YFSETQ. Deletions cut 1 base from V and 1 base from J, with 9 bases between. The CDR3 has 14 amino acids. The CDR3 here is CASSLQQGSYEQYF. Written as DNA, the CDR3 is TGCGCCAGCAGCTTGCAACAGGGATCCTACGAGCAGTACTTC. Full variable domain (rest looked up from reference TRBV5-1 and TRBJ2-7): KAGVTQTPRYLIKTRGQQVTLSCSPISGHRSVSWYQQTPGQGLQFLFEYFSETQRNKGNFPGRFSGRQFSNSRSEMNVSTLELGDSALYLCASSLQQGSYEQYFGPGTRLTVT.

This chain uses TRBV21-1 with TRBJ2-3; the D call in the table, TRBD2, was not verified against the DNA. TRBV21-1 is termed a pseudogene. The CDR3 runs 13 residues. The CDR3 sequence is CASTSGNYDTQYF. CDR3 coding DNA: TGTGCCAGCACTAGCGGGAACTACGATACGCAGTATTTT.

The chain has TRBV12-3 or TRBV12-4 and TRBJ2-1; tentatively, D is TRBD1 (6 bases). V dropped 5 bases and J dropped 4 bases, with 18 bases sitting between them. The CDR3 has 16 residues. The CDR3 bases are TGTGCCAGCAGTCCAAGGACAGCGCACGGTTACAATGAGCAGTTCTTC. This gives the protein CASSPRTAHGYNEQFF.

This clonotype was counted a few times. V and J are TRBV5-1 and TRBJ2-7; perhaps D is TRBD1 or TRBD2 (5 bases each). In germline, CDR1 is SGHRS, CDR2 YFSETQ. The CDR3 sequence is 15 residues long. Trimming cost V 0 bases and J 10 bases, with 20 bases left between them. CDR3 residues: CASSLGGESLGDQYF. Here the CDR3 DNA reads TGCGCCAGCAGCTTGGGAGGGGAGTCCCTAGGGGACCAGTACTTC.

This clonotype turned up a few times. CDR3 residues: CASSLEVFLAGQETAQYF. CDR3 bases: TGTGCCAGCAGCTTAGAAGTGTTCCTAGCGGGCCAAGAGACGGCCCAGTACTTC. V is TRBV11-2 and J is TRBJ2-5, with 8 bases identical to TRBD2. This CDR3 has 18 residues. The germline CDR1 and CDR2 sequences are SGHAT and FQNNGV. The V gene end was trimmed by 0 bases and the J gene end by 9 bases; junction bases not matched to a gene: 18.

This clonotype has only one observation. This chain connects TRBV29-1 to TRBJ2-7; weak D call: TRBD1 (5 bases). The V gene's germline CDR1 is SQVTM and CDR2 ANQGSEA. The CDR3 loop spans 12 amino acids. V was shortened by 4 bases and J by 6 bases, with 13 bases between the two germline ends. DNA for the CDR3: TGCAGCGTTGTATACAGGATAGGCGAGCAGTACTTC. Translation gives CSVVYRIGEQYF.